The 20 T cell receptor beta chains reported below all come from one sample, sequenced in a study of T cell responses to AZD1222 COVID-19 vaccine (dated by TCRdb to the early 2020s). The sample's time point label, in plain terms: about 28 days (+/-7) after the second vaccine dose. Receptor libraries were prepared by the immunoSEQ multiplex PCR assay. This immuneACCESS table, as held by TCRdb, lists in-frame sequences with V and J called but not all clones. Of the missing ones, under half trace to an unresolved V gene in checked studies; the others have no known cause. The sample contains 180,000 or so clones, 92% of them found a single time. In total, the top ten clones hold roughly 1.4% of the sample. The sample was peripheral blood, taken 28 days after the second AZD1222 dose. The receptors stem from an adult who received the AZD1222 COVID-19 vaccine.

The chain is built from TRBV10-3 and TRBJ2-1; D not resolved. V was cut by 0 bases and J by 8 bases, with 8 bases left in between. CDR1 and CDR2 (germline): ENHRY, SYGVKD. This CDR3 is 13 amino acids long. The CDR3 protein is CAISESSAHEQFF. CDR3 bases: TGTGCCATCAGTGAGTCGAGCGCACATGAGCAGTTCTTC.

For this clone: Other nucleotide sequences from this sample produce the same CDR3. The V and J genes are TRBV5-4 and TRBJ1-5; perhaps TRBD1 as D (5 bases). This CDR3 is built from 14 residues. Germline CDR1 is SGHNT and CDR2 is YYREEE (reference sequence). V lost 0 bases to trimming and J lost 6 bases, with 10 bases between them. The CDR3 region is CASSLGGGGQPQHF. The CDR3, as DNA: TGTGCCAGCAGCTTGGGGGGTGGGGGTCAGCCCCAGCATTTT.

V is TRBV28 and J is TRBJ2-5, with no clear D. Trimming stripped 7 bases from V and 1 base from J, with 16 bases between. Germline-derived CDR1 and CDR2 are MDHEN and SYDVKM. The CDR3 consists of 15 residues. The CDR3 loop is CASTSLLGSQETQYF. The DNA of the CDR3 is TGTGCCAGCACCTCCCTCCTGGGTAGCCAAGAGACCCAGTACTTC. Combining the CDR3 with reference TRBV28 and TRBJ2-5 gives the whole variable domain DVKVTQSSRYLVKRTGEKVFLECVQDMDHENMFWYRQDPGLGLRLIYFSYDVKMKEKGDIPEGYSVSREKKERFSLILESASTNQTSMYLCASTSLLGSQETQYFGPGTRLLVL.

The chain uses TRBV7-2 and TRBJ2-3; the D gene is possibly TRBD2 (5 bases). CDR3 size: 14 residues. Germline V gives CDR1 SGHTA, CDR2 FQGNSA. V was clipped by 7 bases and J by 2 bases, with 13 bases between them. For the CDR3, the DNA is TGTGCCAGCAAGAGTCCGGGGTTCACAGATACGCAGTATTTT. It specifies CASKSPGFTDTQYF.

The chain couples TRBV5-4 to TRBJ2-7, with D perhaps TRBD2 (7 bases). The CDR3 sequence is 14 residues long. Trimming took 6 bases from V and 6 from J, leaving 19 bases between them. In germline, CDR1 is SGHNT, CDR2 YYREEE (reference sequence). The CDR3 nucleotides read TGTGCCAGCAAAGGGGGGGTTCAAGTACGCGAGCAGTACTTC. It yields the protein CASKGGVQVREQYF.

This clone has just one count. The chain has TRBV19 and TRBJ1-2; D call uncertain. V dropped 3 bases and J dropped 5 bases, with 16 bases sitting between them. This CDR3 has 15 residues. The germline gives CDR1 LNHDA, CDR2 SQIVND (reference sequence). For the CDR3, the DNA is TGTGCCAGTAGTATTCGTGCAGCCTTGCTATATGGCTACACCTTC. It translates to CASSIRAALLYGYTF.

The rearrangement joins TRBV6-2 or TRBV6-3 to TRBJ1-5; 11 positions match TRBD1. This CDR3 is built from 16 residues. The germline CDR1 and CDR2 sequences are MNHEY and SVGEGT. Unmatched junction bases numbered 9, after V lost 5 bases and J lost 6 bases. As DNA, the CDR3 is TGTGCCAGCAGTAATCCGGGACAGGGGGTCGGTCAGCCCCAGCATTTT. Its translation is CASSNPGQGVGQPQHF.

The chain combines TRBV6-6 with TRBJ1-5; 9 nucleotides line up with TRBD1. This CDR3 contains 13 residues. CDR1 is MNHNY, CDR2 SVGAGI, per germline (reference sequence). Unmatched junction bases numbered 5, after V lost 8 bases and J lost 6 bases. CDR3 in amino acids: CASSGQGSQPQHF. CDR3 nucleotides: TGTGCCAGCTCGGGACAGGGAAGTCAGCCCCAGCATTTT.

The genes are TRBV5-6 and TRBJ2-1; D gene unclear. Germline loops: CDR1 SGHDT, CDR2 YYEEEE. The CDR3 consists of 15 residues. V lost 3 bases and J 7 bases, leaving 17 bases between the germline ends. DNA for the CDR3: TGTGCCAGCAGCTACCCACGCTCGGGTGGAAATGAGCAGTTCTTC. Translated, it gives CASSYPRSGGNEQFF.

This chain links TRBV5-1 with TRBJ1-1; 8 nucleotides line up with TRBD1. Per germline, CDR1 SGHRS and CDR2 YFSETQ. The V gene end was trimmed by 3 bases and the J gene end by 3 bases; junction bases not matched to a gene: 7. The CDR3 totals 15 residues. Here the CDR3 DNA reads TGCGCCAGCAGCTCTACGACAGGGGCTTACACTGAAGCTTTCTTT. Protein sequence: CASSSTTGAYTEAFF.

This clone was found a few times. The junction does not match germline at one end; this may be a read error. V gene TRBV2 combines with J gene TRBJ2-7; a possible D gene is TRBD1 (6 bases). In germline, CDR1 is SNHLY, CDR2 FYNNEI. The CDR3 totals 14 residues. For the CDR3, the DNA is TGTGCCAGCACCCCGTGGGGGACATCATACGAACAGTACTTC. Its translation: CASTPWGTSYEQYF.

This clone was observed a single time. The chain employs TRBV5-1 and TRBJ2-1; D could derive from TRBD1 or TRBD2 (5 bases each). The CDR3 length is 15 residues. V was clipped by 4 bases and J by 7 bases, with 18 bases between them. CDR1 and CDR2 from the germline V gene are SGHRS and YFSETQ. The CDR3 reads CASSIGTDVGNEQFF. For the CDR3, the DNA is TGCGCCAGCAGCATAGGGACCGACGTAGGGAATGAGCAGTTCTTC.

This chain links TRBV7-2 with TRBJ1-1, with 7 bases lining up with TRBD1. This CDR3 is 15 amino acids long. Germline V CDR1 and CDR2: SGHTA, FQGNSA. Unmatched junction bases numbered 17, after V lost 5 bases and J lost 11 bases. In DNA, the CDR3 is TGTGCCAGCAGCGTACCGACAGGGAGGGGAGTCTGGGCTTTCTTT. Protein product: CASSVPTGRGVWAFF.

The CDR3: CAIGTGNGYTF. The CDR3 nucleotides are TGTGCCATCGGGACAGGGAATGGCTACACCTTC. V and J are TRBV24-1 and TRBJ1-2, with 9 bases lining up with TRBD1. The CDR3 sequence is 11 residues long. Germline V gene data show CDR1 as KGHDR and CDR2 as SFDVKD. V was pared by 11 bases and J by 6 bases, with 3 bases of the junction left unmatched.

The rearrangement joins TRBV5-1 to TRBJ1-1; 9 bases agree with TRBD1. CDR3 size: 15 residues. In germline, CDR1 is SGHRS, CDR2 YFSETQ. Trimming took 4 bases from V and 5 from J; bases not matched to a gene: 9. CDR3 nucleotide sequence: TGCGCCAGCAGCCGGACAGGGGCGTCGGGGACTGAAGCTTTCTTT. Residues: CASSRTGASGTEAFF. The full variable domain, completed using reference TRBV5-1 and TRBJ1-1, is KAGVTQTPRYLIKTRGQQVTLSCSPISGHRSVSWYQQTPGQGLQFLFEYFSETQRNKGNFPGRFSGRQFSNSRSEMNVSTLELGDSALYLCASSRTGASGTEAFFGQGTRLTVV.

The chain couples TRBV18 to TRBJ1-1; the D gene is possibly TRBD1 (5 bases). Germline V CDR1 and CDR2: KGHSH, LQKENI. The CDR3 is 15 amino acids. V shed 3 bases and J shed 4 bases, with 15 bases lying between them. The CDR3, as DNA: TGTGCCAGCTCACCCGGACAAAAACCAAGCACTGAAGCTTTCTTT. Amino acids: CASSPGQKPSTEAFF.

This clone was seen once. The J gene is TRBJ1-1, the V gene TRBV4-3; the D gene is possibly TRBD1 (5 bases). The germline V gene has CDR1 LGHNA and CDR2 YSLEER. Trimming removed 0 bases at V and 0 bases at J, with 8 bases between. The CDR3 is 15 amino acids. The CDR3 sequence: CASSQEAGMNTEAFF. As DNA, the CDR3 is TGCGCCAGCAGCCAAGAAGCAGGGATGAACACTGAAGCTTTCTTT.

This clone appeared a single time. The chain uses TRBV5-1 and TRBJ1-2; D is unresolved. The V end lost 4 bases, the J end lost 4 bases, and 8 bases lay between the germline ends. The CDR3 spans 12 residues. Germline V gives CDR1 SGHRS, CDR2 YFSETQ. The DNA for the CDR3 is TGCGCCAGCAGCCCCGGCTCCTATGGCTACACCTTC. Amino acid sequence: CASSPGSYGYTF.

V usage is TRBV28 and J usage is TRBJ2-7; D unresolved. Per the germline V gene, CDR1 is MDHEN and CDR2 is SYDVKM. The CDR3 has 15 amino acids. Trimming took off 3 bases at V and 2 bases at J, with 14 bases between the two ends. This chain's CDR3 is CASSLAQTYTYEQYF. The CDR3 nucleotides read TGTGCCAGCAGTTTGGCACAGACATATACCTACGAGCAGTACTTC. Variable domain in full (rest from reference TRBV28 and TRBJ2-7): DVKVTQSSRYLVKRTGEKVFLECVQDMDHENMFWYRQDPGLGLRLIYFSYDVKMKEKGDIPEGYSVSREKKERFSLILESASTNQTSMYLCASSLAQTYTYEQYFGPGTRLTVT.

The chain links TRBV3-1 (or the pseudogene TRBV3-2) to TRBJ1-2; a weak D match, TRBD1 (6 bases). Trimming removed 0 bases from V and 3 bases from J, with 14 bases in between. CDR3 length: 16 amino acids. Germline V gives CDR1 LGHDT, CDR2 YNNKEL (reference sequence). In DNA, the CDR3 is TGTGCCAGCAGCCAAGATAGCCTACAGGGTGACTATGGCTACACCTTC. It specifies CASSQDSLQGDYGYTF.